Sequencing of this TCR beta chain was carried out in a study of cytomegalovirus exposure and HLA in healthy donors. Looking at the study overall: It was reported in a later analysis that the same platform had been used for the approximately 110 validation repertoires as for the 666 first-cohort repertoires.

Libraries were prepared by immunoSEQ multiplex PCR; TCRdb keeps only in-frame clonotypes and omits some of them. This sample yields tens of thousands of clones, of which approximately 94% are seen a single time; about 4% belongs to the top ten. With 5 bases removed from V and 5 bases from J, the gap between germline ends came to 18 bases. Germline V gene sequence: CDR1 SGHAT, CDR2 FQNNGV. The CDR3 is 15 amino acids. Broader study findings: In vitro data verified a few CMV-associated chains as specific for CMV antigens. According to a subsequent analysis, TCR clusters identified in the first cohort showed a tendency to co-occur across the roughly 110 validation repertoires. Most TCR sequences showed up rarely, but some public TCRs showed up in many donors.

Comment on this clone: What it binds is unknown.

The V and J genes are TRBV11-2 and TRBJ2-5; D may be TRBD1 (5 bases). Sequenced input: PBMCs. This sequence was found in a young man in good health and CMV-seropositive. CDR3 protein: CASSPQGTNRETQYF. CDR3 coding DNA: TGTGCCAGCAGCCCCCAGGGCACCAACCGGGAGACCCAGTACTTC.